The 17 T cell receptor beta chains below were found in one sample sequenced in a study of T cell responses to AZD1222 COVID-19 vaccine. Using immunoSEQ multiplex PCR, the repertoire was profiled, and TCRdb retains in-frame clones only, with some absent. The sample comprises about 85,000 clones, approximately 90% of which are singletons, and over 2% rests with the top ten. The input for sequencing was peripheral blood, taken on day 0 of AZD1222 vaccination. The receptors were gathered from an adult in good health.

V and J are TRBV28 and TRBJ1-2; 9 nucleotides agree with TRBD1. The junction had 5 bases not matched to a gene; V was cut back by 4 bases and J by 5 bases. The germline gives CDR1 MDHEN, CDR2 SYDVKM. This CDR3 comprises 14 residues. CDR3 region: CASSSGTGNYGYTF. CDR3 DNA sequence: TGTGCCAGCAGTTCCGGGACAGGGAATTATGGCTACACCTTC.

V is TRBV18 and J is TRBJ2-7; 8 positions agree with TRBD2. Per germline, CDR1 KGHSH and CDR2 LQKENI. Losses at the gene ends were 3 bases for V and 3 bases for J; bases not matched to a gene: 7. CDR3 length: 15 residues. The CDR3 sequence: CASSPGAGEYYEQYF. As DNA, the CDR3 is TGTGCCAGCTCACCCGGAGCGGGGGAGTACTACGAGCAGTACTTC. The full variable domain, completed using reference TRBV18 and TRBJ2-7, is NAGVMQNPRHLVRRRGQEARLRCSPMKGHSHVYWYRQLPEEGLKFMVYLQKENIIDESGMPKERFSAEFPKEGPSILRIQQVVRGDSAAYFCASSPGAGEYYEQYFGPGTRLTVT.

The chain couples TRBV2 to TRBJ2-2; unclear D gene. Trimming took off 6 bases at V and 8 bases at J, with 10 bases between the two ends. CDR1 is SNHLY, CDR2 FYNNEI, per germline. CDR3 length: 12 amino acids. DNA for the CDR3: TGTGCCAGCAGGGGGAATCTAGGGGAGCTGTTTTTT. It codes for CASRGNLGELFF.

The genes are TRBV5-1 and TRBJ1-1; no clear D gene. Germline values: CDR1 SGHRS, CDR2 YFSETQ. Trimming took 4 bases from V and 1 from J, leaving 8 bases between them. This CDR3 comprises 13 residues. The CDR3 sequence: CASSRMENTEAFF. In nucleotides, the CDR3 is TGCGCCAGCAGCCGGATGGAGAACACTGAAGCTTTCTTT.

The chain combines TRBV19 with TRBJ1-4, with 12 bases identical to TRBD1. Trimming removed 6 bases from V and 7 bases from J; junction bases left unmatched: 9. The CDR3 loop spans 16 amino acids. The germline gives CDR1 LNHDA, CDR2 SQIVND (reference sequence). The CDR3 DNA sequence: TGTGCCAGTAGATCCGGGACAGGGGGCGCCGGTGAAAAACTGTTTTTT. Encoded protein: CASRSGTGGAGEKLFF.

CDR3 sequence: CASSLAQRGFYEQYF. In DNA, the CDR3 is TGTGCCAGCAGCTTAGCGCAGAGAGGGTTCTACGAGCAGTACTTC. The chain has TRBV7-2 and TRBJ2-7, with a weak D call TRBD2 (5 bases). Germline V gene data show CDR1 as SGHTA and CDR2 as FQGNSA. Trimming took 0 bases from V and 3 from J, leaving 12 bases between them. The CDR3 sequence is 15 residues long.

This chain joins TRBV10-2 and TRBJ1-2; the D is unclear. V dropped 1 base and J dropped 2 bases, with 8 bases sitting between them. The germline gives CDR1 WSHSY, CDR2 SAAADI. There are 14 residues in the CDR3. CDR3 in DNA: TGCGCCAGCAGTGAGTTTCGTTCCAACTATGGCTACACCTTC. Its protein is CASSEFRSNYGYTF.

This chain joins TRBV5-1 and TRBJ2-4; 10 bases are shared with TRBD1. The CDR3 is 14 amino acids. J was trimmed by 8 bases and V by 4 bases; bases with no gene match: 6. CDR1 and CDR2 (germline): SGHRS, YFSETQ. CDR3 protein: CASSPRTGGDIQYF. CDR3 nucleotides: TGCGCCAGCAGCCCCAGGACAGGGGGGGACATTCAGTACTTC. The whole variable domain, filled in from reference TRBV5-1 and TRBJ2-4, reads KAGVTQTPRYLIKTRGQQVTLSCSPISGHRSVSWYQQTPGQGLQFLFEYFSETQRNKGNFPGRFSGRQFSNSRSEMNVSTLELGDSALYLCASSPRTGGDIQYFGAGTRLSVL.

This CDR3 reads CASSWGDSGNSPLHF. In DNA, the CDR3 is TGTGCCAGTAGTTGGGGGGATTCGGGGAATTCACCCCTCCACTTT. This chain joins TRBV19 and TRBJ1-6, with D tentatively TRBD1 (5 bases). CDR1 is LNHDA, CDR2 SQIVND, per germline (reference sequence). The CDR3 runs 15 residues. With 5 bases removed from V and 7 bases from J, the gap between germline ends came to 15 bases.

This clone was seen a few times. The gene calls are TRBV3-1 (or the pseudogene TRBV3-2) and TRBJ2-7, with 7 bases fitting TRBD2. V was pared by 2 bases and J by 7 bases, with 8 bases of the junction left unmatched. The germline V gene has CDR1 LGHDT and CDR2 YNNKEL (reference sequence). The CDR3 contains 14 residues. This CDR3 is CASSQSLQRGEQYF. CDR3 coding DNA: TGTGCCAGCAGCCAATCCCTCCAGCGGGGTGAGCAGTACTTC.

The chain links TRBV10-3 to TRBJ1-6; 9 nucleotides align to TRBD1. CDR1 is ENHRY, CDR2 SYGVKD, per germline. There are 13 residues in the CDR3. Unmatched junction bases numbered 5, after V lost 10 bases and J lost 7 bases. DNA of the CDR3: TGTGCCACCCGGGACAGGGAAAATTCACCCCTCCACTTT. Translation: CATRDRENSPLHF.

J is TRBJ2-7 and V is TRBV27; 9 positions agree with TRBD1. Germline V lookup: CDR1 MNHEY, CDR2 SMNVEV (reference sequence). The CDR3 covers 14 residues. V lost 8 bases to trimming and J lost 5 bases; unmatched junction nucleotides: 10. This CDR3 is CASSRGQGKNEQYF. CDR3 in DNA: TGTGCCAGCTCTAGGGGACAGGGAAAAAACGAGCAGTACTTC.

The CDR3 DNA reads as TGCGCCAGCAGCCAAGACCTAAAACAGGGGTTGAACACCGGGGAGCTGTTTTTT. Translated: CASSQDLKQGLNTGELFF. The chain employs TRBV4-3 and TRBJ2-2; 7 bases fit TRBD1. CDR1 LGHNA and CDR2 YSLEER come from the germline V gene. Trimming cost V 0 bases and J 1 base; bases outside gene matches: 8. There are 18 residues in the CDR3.

The chain couples TRBV28 to TRBJ1-3; D is ambiguous. The CDR3 extends over 12 amino acids. Germline CDR1 is MDHEN and CDR2 is SYDVKM. The germline V and J ends were trimmed by 4 bases and 4 bases, with 5 bases remaining between them. The CDR3 spells CASSSQGNTIYF. In nucleotides, the CDR3 is TGTGCCAGCAGTTCACAGGGAAACACCATATATTTT. Using reference TRBV28 and TRBJ1-3 for the parts outside the CDR3, the full variable domain is DVKVTQSSRYLVKRTGEKVFLECVQDMDHENMFWYRQDPGLGLRLIYFSYDVKMKEKGDIPEGYSVSREKKERFSLILESASTNQTSMYLCASSSQGNTIYFGEGSWLTVV.

V and J are TRBV6-5 and TRBJ1-1; D not resolved. This CDR3 region has 13 residues. V gave up 5 bases and J gave up 0 bases, with 7 bases separating them. CDR1 is MNHEY, CDR2 SVGAGI, per germline. The CDR3 protein is CASSPPMNTEAFF. CDR3 in DNA: TGTGCCAGCAGTCCTCCAATGAACACTGAAGCTTTCTTT.

The chain has TRBV7-2 and TRBJ2-7; the D gene is possibly TRBD2 (6 bases). The V gene's germline CDR1 is SGHTA and CDR2 FQGNSA. This CDR3 has 15 residues. Trimming took 5 bases from V and 2 from J, leaving 16 bases between them. The CDR3 nucleotides are TGTGCCAGCAGCCCCCCTAGGGGAGGTGCCTACGAGCAGTACTTC. Protein product: CASSPPRGGAYEQYF.

The V call is TRBV19, the J call TRBJ1-1, with 8 nucleotides matching TRBD1. Germline CDR1 is LNHDA and CDR2 is SQIVND (reference sequence). J gave up 1 base and V 5 bases, and 6 bases lay outside the gene matches. The CDR3 totals 15 residues. CDR3 nucleotides: TGTGCCAGTAGTCTATCGGGACAGGCGAACACTGAAGCTTTCTTT. Translating gives CASSLSGQANTEAFF.